The 21 T cell receptor beta chains below all came from one sample that was sequenced in a study of T cells in Graves' hyperthyroidism and ophthalmopathy (dated by TCRdb to 2018 to 2020). The method behind the library was multiplex PCR. Sequencing was performed on an Illumina HiSeq 2000. The TCR beta CDR3 regions were amplified from RNA transcripts. A first-round RT-PCR of the TCR CDR3 used the HTBI primer set with the Qiagen OneStep RT-PCR kit. Starting from the raw public reads, TCRdb applied fastp trimming at Q25, assembled clones with MiXCR and retained in-frame beta chains. Under each unique CDR3 protein, matching rows form one entry showing the most common genes and DNA. The sample records roughly 560,000 distinct CDR3 sequences, approximately 14% of which are singletons. Of the sample, about 3.9% falls within the top ten clones. The sample taken for sequencing was blood. All receptors come from a woman in her forties with Graves' ophthalmopathy.

This clonotype was seen at least ten times. V is TRBV20-1 and J is TRBJ2-7, with 11 bases lining up with TRBD2. Germline-derived CDR1 and CDR2 are DFQATT and SNEGSKA (reference sequence). The CDR3 runs to 16 residues. V dropped 0 bases and J dropped 5; count of bases not matched to a gene: 9. The CDR3 here is CSARDPGTSGTNEQYF. The CDR3 nucleotides read TGCAGTGCTAGAGACCCCGGGACTAGCGGTACAAACGAGCAGTACTTC.

In regard to this clonotype: An end of the junction does not agree with germline; a read error may underlie this. The rearrangement links TRBV10-3 to TRBJ2-5; 9 nucleotides align to TRBD1. The germline V gene has CDR1 ENHRY and CDR2 SYGVKD. This CDR3 has 14 residues. As DNA, the CDR3 is TGTGCCACCAGTGGGGACAGGGCACAGGATGGCCAGTACTTC. Its protein product is CATSGDRAQDGQYF.

Concerning this clonotype itself: This may come from a read error, since a much larger clone is one base off. This chain connects TRBV4-1 to TRBJ2-4, with D perhaps TRBD2 (5 bases). Germline CDR1 is MGHRA and CDR2 is YSYEKL. The CDR3 has 14 amino acids. In nucleotides, the CDR3 is TGCGCCGGCAGCCAAGAATGGGGAGTAAACATTCAGTACTTC. It yields the protein CAGSQEWGVNIQYF.

This clonotype has at least ten counts. This sequence joins TRBV29-1 and TRBJ2-2; TRBD2 is a possible D gene (5 bases). Germline V gene sequence: CDR1 SQVTM, CDR2 ANQGSEA. V was cut by 2 bases and J by 5 bases, with 9 bases left in between. The CDR3 spans 13 residues. This CDR3 is CSVEMRDTGELFF. The CDR3 DNA reads TGCAGCGTTGAAATGAGGGATACCGGGGAGCTGTTTTTT.

This clonotype was observed many times. This sequence joins TRBV5-1 and TRBJ2-6; possible D gene TRBD1, 6 bases. The CDR3 sequence is 17 residues long. CDR1 is SGHRS and CDR2 is YFSETQ in the germline V gene. The germline V and J ends were trimmed by 0 bases and 2 bases, with 12 bases remaining between them. The CDR3 sequence: CASSLVSAGAGANVLTF. The CDR3 DNA reads TGCGCCAGCAGCTTGGTGTCGGCAGGGGCTGGGGCCAACGTCCTGACTTTC.

The chain combines TRBV12-3 or TRBV12-4 with TRBJ1-2; D is perhaps TRBD1 (5 bases). Trimming took off 1 base at V and 5 bases at J, with 11 bases between the two ends. The CDR3 loop spans 14 amino acids. The CDR3 DNA reads as TGTGCCAGCAGTTTAGAGCTCAGGGTTTATGGCTACACCTTC. Its translation is CASSLELRVYGYTF.

This clonotype was recorded many times. The rearrangement joins TRBV10-3 to TRBJ1-1, with a weak D call TRBD1 (5 bases). The ends were cut back, 7 bases at V and 5 bases at J, with 14 bases in the middle. This CDR3 comprises 13 residues. Per germline, CDR1 ENHRY and CDR2 SYGVKD. CDR3 sequence: CAINPDGGTEAFF. The CDR3, as DNA: TGTGCCATCAACCCCGATGGGGGTACTGAAGCTTTCTTT.

The chain employs TRBV11-2 and TRBJ2-5; 14 bases match TRBD2. The germline V gene encodes CDR1 SGHAT and CDR2 FQNNGV. V shed 5 bases and J 7 bases; nucleotides not matched to a gene: 6. This CDR3 is 15 amino acids long. The CDR3 protein is CASSPTSGGEGTQYF. The DNA for the CDR3 is TGTGCCAGCAGCCCGACTAGCGGGGGGGAGGGGACCCAGTACTTC.

This clonotype has a count of ten or more. The rearrangement uses TRBV28 and TRBJ1-6; D call uncertain. This CDR3 is 13 amino acids long. CDR1 and CDR2 from the germline V gene are MDHEN and SYDVKM. V shed 3 bases and J shed 10 bases, with 10 bases lying between them. The CDR3 bases are TGTGCCAGCAGTTTTCGTAAGGAATCACCCCTCCACTTT. This encodes CASSFRKESPLHF.

At least ten counts were recorded for this clonotype. This chain links TRBV7-9 with TRBJ2-2; D is undetermined. Germline assignment: CDR1 SEHNR and CDR2 FQNEAQ (reference sequence). CDR3 length: 13 amino acids. Trimming cost V 1 base and J 6 bases, with 6 bases left between them. The CDR3 protein is CASSLVLSGELFF. DNA of the CDR3: TGTGCCAGCAGCTTAGTTCTCTCCGGGGAGCTGTTTTTT. Together with reference TRBV7-9 and TRBJ2-2, the CDR3 gives the full variable domain: DTGVSQNPRHKITKRGQNVTFRCDPISEHNRLYWYRQTLGQGPEFLTYFQNEAQLEKSRLLSDRFSAERPKGSFSTLEIQRTEQGDSAMYLCASSLVLSGELFFGEGSRLTVL.

This clonotype was detected ten times or more. The V gene is TRBV27, the J gene TRBJ1-2, with 10 bases identical to TRBD1. The CDR3 sequence is 15 residues long. The trim removed 5 bases at V and 3 bases at J, leaving 6 bases unmatched. Per germline, CDR1 MNHEY and CDR2 SMNVEV (reference sequence). The CDR3 loop reads CASSLRTGGYYGYTF. CDR3 coding DNA: TGTGCCAGCAGTCTCCGGACAGGGGGTTACTATGGCTACACCTTC.

This clonotype showed up many times. CDR3 nucleotides: TGTGCCAGCAGTGAACAGGTTCAGGCGGGAGATTTTCAGACCCAGTACTTC. Translation gives CASSEQVQAGDFQTQYF. V usage is TRBV2 and J usage is TRBJ2-5; 7 bases match TRBD2. The V and J ends lost 2 bases and 6 bases, in that order; junction bases with no gene match: 15. Per germline, CDR1 SNHLY and CDR2 FYNNEI. The CDR3 is made up of 17 amino acids.

In this sample, this clonotype turned up a few times. The chain combines TRBV19 with TRBJ1-5; D perhaps matches TRBD1 (5 bases). Germline CDR1 is LNHDA and CDR2 is SQIVND (reference sequence). V was cut by 8 bases and J by 7 bases, with 15 bases left in between. This CDR3 is 13 amino acids long. The CDR3 DNA follows: TGTGCCAGTGGGGGGGGAGTGCGGCAGCCCCAGCATTTT. This codes for CASGGGVRQPQHF.

This clonotype appeared many times. In DNA, the CDR3 is TGCAGCGTTGAATTAGACGAGCAGTACTTC. Its translation is CSVELDEQYF. The chain has TRBV29-1 and TRBJ2-7; no reliable D call. Germline CDR1 SQVTM, CDR2 ANQGSEA. The CDR3 length is 10 residues. V was shortened by 2 bases and J by 5 bases, with 4 bases between the two germline ends.

V usage is TRBV6-1 and J usage is TRBJ2-5; either TRBD1 or TRBD2 may supply D (5 bases each). The CDR3 is 15 residues long. Per germline, CDR1 MNHNS and CDR2 SASEGT. Between the trimmed V and J ends, which lost 1 base and 2 bases, there was a span of 11 bases. CDR3 in DNA: TGTGCCAGCAGTGAAGGGGGGTTACTTCAAGAGACCCAGTACTTC. It codes for CASSEGGLLQETQYF.

At least ten counts were recorded for this clonotype. V and J are TRBV6-5 and TRBJ1-1, with 7 positions matching TRBD1. The CDR3 is made up of 15 amino acids. Germline V gene lookup returns CDR1 MNHEY and CDR2 SVGAGI. V trimming: 0 bases; J trimming: 3 bases; junction bases outside the gene matches: 4. CDR3 bases: TGTGCCAGCAGTTACTCTGATCAGGGGGACACTGAAGCTTTCTTT. Translating it yields CASSYSDQGDTEAFF.

The table lists this clonotype with many counts. This chain uses TRBV12-3 or TRBV12-4 with TRBJ2-5; TRBD1 agrees at 7 bases. V was pared by 5 bases and J by 4 bases, with 13 bases of the junction left unmatched. This CDR3 has 16 amino acids. The chain's CDR3 is CASSLNAKDRRETQYF. The CDR3 nucleotides are TGTGCCAGCAGTCTCAATGCGAAGGACAGGAGAGAGACCCAGTACTTC.

At least ten counts were recorded for this clonotype. This chain connects TRBV28 to TRBJ2-7, with 10 nucleotides matching TRBD2. CDR1 is MDHEN and CDR2 is SYDVKM in the germline V gene. Germline trimming cut 7 bases from V and 6 bases from J; bases unmatched to any gene: 6. The CDR3 is 13 residues long. The CDR3 reads CASNLAGASEQYF. The CDR3 bases are TGTGCCAGCAACCTAGCGGGAGCTAGCGAGCAGTACTTC. Looking up the rest from reference TRBV28 and TRBJ2-7 gives the full variable domain: DVKVTQSSRYLVKRTGEKVFLECVQDMDHENMFWYRQDPGLGLRLIYFSYDVKMKEKGDIPEGYSVSREKKERFSLILESASTNQTSMYLCASNLAGASEQYFGPGTRLTVT.

This clonotype was recorded many times. V is TRBV20-1 and J is TRBJ2-2, with a tentative D call TRBD2 (6 bases). The ends were cut back, 5 bases at V and 4 bases at J, with 11 bases in the middle. CDR1 DFQATT and CDR2 SNEGSKA come from the germline V gene (reference sequence). The CDR3 extends over 13 amino acids. The CDR3 nucleotides read TGCAGTGCTCCGAGGGGAGGCACCGGGGAGCTGTTTTTT. As protein: CSAPRGGTGELFF.

This clonotype appeared many times. This rearrangement joins TRBV6-5 to TRBJ2-7, with 7 bases fitting TRBD2. CDR1 is MNHEY and CDR2 is SVGAGI in the germline V gene. Trimming took 1 base from V and 5 from J; bases not matched to a gene: 8. CDR3 size: 15 residues. The CDR3 DNA is TGTGCCAGCAGTTACTGGGCGGGGGAGACTGACGAGCAGTACTTC. Translated: CASSYWAGETDEQYF.

Ten or more counts support this clonotype. The chain joins TRBV4-3 to TRBJ2-2, with 7 positions matching TRBD2. This CDR3 spans 16 amino acids. V lost 0 bases to trimming and J lost 5 bases; unmatched junction nucleotides: 6. CDR1 and CDR2 from the germline V gene are LGHNA and YSLEER. CDR3 sequence reads: CASSQDGGGLTGELFF. The DNA for the CDR3 is TGCGCCAGCAGCCAAGATGGGGGAGGGTTGACCGGGGAGCTGTTTTTT.